A selection of T cell receptor beta chains follows, all from one sample in a study of cytomegalovirus exposure and HLA in healthy donors. TCRdb keeps only in-frame clones here, not all; method: immunoSEQ multiplex PCR. The table records about 160,000 clones, 75% to 90% of them present only once. Sequencing used PBMCs. All receptors derive from a boy aged 2-9 years in good health and CMV-seronegative. Each CDR3 is given with its conserved first and last residue.

V gene | CDR3 length | CDR3 protein
TRBV11-3 | 16 | CASSLEQGSMNTEAFF
TRBV5-4 | 14 | CASSSAGIAGELFF
TRBV6-1 | 16 | CASSELSGRGTGELFF
TRBV30 | 14 | CAWSVAATNEKLFF
TRBV7-8 | 14 | CASSSNWGDQPQHF
TRBV6-5 | 14 | CASKNSGSNYGYTF
TRBV30 | 12 | CAWSALVNEQFF
TRBV29-1 | 14 | CSVTQGALGETQYF
TRBV15 | 20 | CATSTLRDRVPTSFQETQYF
TRBV5-4 | 15 | CASSLWLAGDNEQFF
TRBV6-6 | 16 | CASSYSGTNPQETQYF
TRBV6-5 | 15 | CASRMDRGHTGELFF
TRBV7-2 | 16 | CASSLEGTQSNQPQHF
TRBV19 | 13 | CASSIVWDREAFF
TRBV25-1 | 16 | CASSANHRGRFQPQHF
TRBV27 | 15 | CASSLRAGGTGELFF
TRBV10-3 | 14 | CAISESGANYGYTF
TRBV9 | 12 | CASSPDSTEAFF
TRBV9 | 17 | CASSVEEGGASGLEQYF